Listed below are T cell receptor beta chains from one sample, sequenced in a study of blood T cells in healthy people across ages. TCRdb reanalysed the 5' RACE reads using MiXCR and keeps one entry per CDR3 protein. Here the sample spans roughly 1.9 million distinct CDR3 sequences, around 40% being singletons. Material for sequencing was blood. The receptors stem from a human donor in good health. Each CDR3 is given with its conserved first and last residue. D genes are given only for firm matches. The listing skips clone size in some rows; elsewhere it reads once, few, many or a size class.

v_call: TRBV11-2
d_call: .
j_call: TRBJ2-7
clone_size: .
cdr3_nt: TGTGCCAGCAGCTTAGACGTGGCGAACGAGCAGTACTTC
cdr3_aa: CASSLDVANEQYF

v_call: TRBV27
d_call: .
j_call: TRBJ2-7
clone_size: few
cdr3_nt: TGTGCCAGCAGTCTGACAGGACCGCGCTCCTACGAGCAGTACTTC
cdr3_aa: CASSLTGPRSYEQYF

v_call: TRBV5-1
d_call: .
j_call: TRBJ2-1
clone_size: .
cdr3_nt: TGCGCCAGCAGCGCCCAGGGCGGGGACAATGAGCAGTTCTTC
cdr3_aa: CASSAQGGDNEQFF

v_call: TRBV12-3/TRBV12-4
d_call: TRBD2
j_call: TRBJ2-5
clone_size: .
cdr3_nt: TGTGCCAGCAGTCCGCGTGCGACTAGCGGGGGCGGAGAGACCCAGTACTTC
cdr3_aa: CASSPRATSGGGETQYF

v_call: TRBV20-1
d_call: TRBD2
j_call: TRBJ2-3
clone_size: few
cdr3_nt: TGCAGTGCTTCTGAGCGGGGGACTCACACAGATACGCAGTATTTT
cdr3_aa: CSASERGTHTDTQYF

v_call: TRBV29-1
d_call: TRBD1
j_call: TRBJ1-2
clone_size: few
cdr3_nt: TGCAGCGTTGAGGTGGGACAGGGATATGGCTACACCTTC
cdr3_aa: CSVEVGQGYGYTF

v_call: TRBV6-2/TRBV6-3
d_call: TRBD1
j_call: TRBJ1-6
clone_size: .
cdr3_nt: TGTGCCAGCAGCCGAGACAGGGAACCTTCACCCCTCCACTTT
cdr3_aa: CASSRDREPSPLHF

v_call: TRBV5-1
d_call: .
j_call: TRBJ2-1
clone_size: .
cdr3_nt: TGCGCCAGCAGCACGGACGAAGGGGCCTACAATGAGCAGTTCTTC
cdr3_aa: CASSTDEGAYNEQFF

v_call: TRBV27
d_call: .
j_call: TRBJ2-7
clone_size: .
cdr3_nt: TGTGCCAGCAGCCCCCTGAAGGGCCGCTACGAGCAGTACTTC
cdr3_aa: CASSPLKGRYEQYF

v_call: TRBV10-3
d_call: .
j_call: TRBJ2-1
clone_size: few
cdr3_nt: TGTGCCATCAGTGAGTCGGCAGTTGATGAGCAGTTCTTC
cdr3_aa: CAISESAVDEQFF

v_call: TRBV20-1
d_call: .
j_call: TRBJ1-5
clone_size: .
cdr3_nt: TGCAGTGCTAGAGCCCGGGGGTCGGGGCCCCAGCATTTT
cdr3_aa: CSARARGSGPQHF

v_call: TRBV27
d_call: .
j_call: TRBJ2-1
clone_size: .
cdr3_nt: TGTGCCAGCACAGACTCCTACAATGAGCAGTTCTTC
cdr3_aa: CASTDSYNEQFF

v_call: TRBV7-2
d_call: .
j_call: TRBJ2-3
clone_size: .
cdr3_nt: TGTGCCAGCAGTCATAACGGGGTTCCGCAAAGCACAGATACGCGGTATTTT
cdr3_aa: CASSHNGVPQSTDTRYF

v_call: TRBV24-1
d_call: TRBD2
j_call: TRBJ2-3
clone_size: .
cdr3_nt: TGTGCCACCAGTGATTTTCAGGGACTAGCCGGTACGCAGTATTTT
cdr3_aa: CATSDFQGLAGTQYF

v_call: TRBV5-1
d_call: .
j_call: TRBJ2-1
clone_size: .
cdr3_nt: TGCGCCAGCAGCTGGGAAGTATCGTATAATGAGCAGTTCTTC
cdr3_aa: CASSWEVSYNEQFF

v_call: TRBV7-3
d_call: .
j_call: TRBJ2-3
clone_size: few
cdr3_nt: TGTGCCAGCAGCTTATTTGGCGTGAGGAGTACAGATACGCAGTATTTT
cdr3_aa: CASSLFGVRSTDTQYF

v_call: TRBV11-2
d_call: .
j_call: TRBJ2-5
clone_size: .
cdr3_nt: TGTGCCAGCAGCCCAAGGGACACGTATGAGGAGACCCAGTACTTC
cdr3_aa: CASSPRDTYEETQYF

v_call: TRBV29-1
d_call: TRBD2
j_call: TRBJ2-3
clone_size: few
cdr3_nt: TGCAGCGCGGGGCGCGGGGGTAGCACAGATACGCAGTATTTT
cdr3_aa: CSAGRGGSTDTQYF

v_call: TRBV29-1
d_call: .
j_call: TRBJ2-3
clone_size: few
cdr3_nt: TGCAGCGTTCGGCAGGGCGGGACCTTAACAGATACGCAGTATTTT
cdr3_aa: CSVRQGGTLTDTQYF

v_call: TRBV7-9
d_call: .
j_call: TRBJ1-1
clone_size: .
cdr3_nt: TGTGCCAGCAGCTTAGGTGGACGCCCTAAAACCTCGAACACTGAAGCTTTCTTT
cdr3_aa: CASSLGGRPKTSNTEAFF

v_call: TRBV11-3
d_call: .
j_call: TRBJ2-5
clone_size: .
cdr3_nt: TGTGCCAGCAGCTCTGGACCGCCGGAGCAAGAGACCCAGTACTTC
cdr3_aa: CASSSGPPEQETQYF

v_call: TRBV9
d_call: TRBD1
j_call: TRBJ2-1
clone_size: .
cdr3_nt: TGTGCCAGCAGCGAACGAACCCGGGACAGTCTGTCGGATGAGCAGTTCTTC
cdr3_aa: CASSERTRDSLSDEQFF

v_call: TRBV6-1
d_call: .
j_call: TRBJ2-1
clone_size: few
cdr3_nt: TGTGCCAGCAGTGACGGGCGGAGGGCCTACAATGAGCAGTTCTTC
cdr3_aa: CASSDGRRAYNEQFF

v_call: TRBV27
d_call: TRBD1
j_call: TRBJ2-7
clone_size: few
cdr3_nt: TGTGCCAGCAGTTTACCTCCGGCAGGGGGAACATCCGAGCAGTACTTC
cdr3_aa: CASSLPPAGGTSEQYF

v_call: TRBV15
d_call: .
j_call: TRBJ2-3
clone_size: .
cdr3_nt: TGTGCCACCAGCAGAGATATGTGGGGACAAAAGGGCGCAGATACGCAGTATTTT
cdr3_aa: CATSRDMWGQKGADTQYF

v_call: TRBV20-1
d_call: .
j_call: TRBJ2-1
clone_size: .
cdr3_nt: TGCAGTGCTCCCAAGGGGGATGAGCAGTTCTTC
cdr3_aa: CSAPKGDEQFF

v_call: TRBV6-4
d_call: TRBD1
j_call: TRBJ2-2
clone_size: once
cdr3_nt: TGTGCCAACAGTGCCGTCTCCGGGACAGGCCCAAACACCGGGGAGCTGTTTTTT
cdr3_aa: CANSAVSGTGPNTGELFF

v_call: TRBV6-7
d_call: .
j_call: TRBJ2-7
clone_size: few
cdr3_nt: TGTGCCAGCAGCCTGGACAGCAAGCTGATGCAGTACTTC
cdr3_aa: CASSLDSKLMQYF

v_call: TRBV12-3/TRBV12-4
d_call: TRBD1
j_call: TRBJ1-6
clone_size: .
cdr3_nt: TGTGCCAGCAGTTCCAGGTCGCAGGGGGGGGATTCACCCCTCCACTTT
cdr3_aa: CASSSRSQGGDSPLHF

v_call: TRBV4-3
d_call: .
j_call: TRBJ1-6
clone_size: few
cdr3_nt: TGCGCCAGCAGCCTATCTCCGGGAGCAGGTGAATCACCCCTCCACTTT
cdr3_aa: CASSLSPGAGESPLHF

v_call: TRBV12-5
d_call: .
j_call: TRBJ2-7
clone_size: few
cdr3_nt: TGTGCTAGTGGTTTGCCACCAGGAATTGGCGAGCAGTACTTC
cdr3_aa: CASGLPPGIGEQYF

v_call: TRBV7-9
d_call: TRBD1
j_call: TRBJ2-1
clone_size: few
cdr3_nt: TGTGCCAGCAGCTTACGACCAGGGGGCGAGCAGTTCTTC
cdr3_aa: CASSLRPGGEQFF

v_call: TRBV28
d_call: TRBD1
j_call: TRBJ2-7
clone_size: .
cdr3_nt: TGTGCCACGCGGACAGGGCACTCCTACGAGCAGTACTTC
cdr3_aa: CATRTGHSYEQYF

v_call: TRBV7-2
d_call: TRBD2
j_call: TRBJ2-5
clone_size: few
cdr3_nt: TGTGCCAGCAGTTTAGCGGGGGTACACCAAGAGACCCAGTACTTC
cdr3_aa: CASSLAGVHQETQYF

v_call: TRBV4-3
d_call: .
j_call: TRBJ1-4
clone_size: few
cdr3_nt: TGCGCCAGCAGCCAAGTAGTAGTCGGCAGCCCCACTAATGAAAAACTGTTTTTT
cdr3_aa: CASSQVVVGSPTNEKLFF

v_call: TRBV20-1
d_call: .
j_call: TRBJ1-5
clone_size: few
cdr3_nt: TGCAGTGCCCGCCGGGCAGGGGCCAATCAGCCCCAGCATTTT
cdr3_aa: CSARRAGANQPQHF

v_call: TRBV5-8
d_call: TRBD1
j_call: TRBJ2-7
clone_size: few
cdr3_nt: TGTGCCAGCGCAATTCCCGGGACAGCACACTACGAGCAGTACTTC
cdr3_aa: CASAIPGTAHYEQYF

v_call: TRBV7-2
d_call: .
j_call: TRBJ1-5
clone_size: .
cdr3_nt: TGTGTCAGCAGCTTGGGCAGCAATCAGCCCCAGCATTTT
cdr3_aa: CVSSLGSNQPQHF

v_call: TRBV15
d_call: .
j_call: TRBJ1-1
clone_size: .
cdr3_nt: TGTGCCACCAGCTCTTTCGGGGGCACTGAAGCTTTCTTT
cdr3_aa: CATSSFGGTEAFF

v_call: TRBV12-3/TRBV12-4
d_call: TRBD1
j_call: TRBJ1-1
clone_size: .
cdr3_nt: TGTGCCAGCAGACCGACAGGGGGATACTTAGCTTTCTTT
cdr3_aa: CASRPTGGYLAFF

v_call: TRBV5-5
d_call: .
j_call: TRBJ2-1
clone_size: few
cdr3_nt: TGTGCCAGCAGCTTGGCGGGGGACTCACACAATGAGCAGTTCTTC
cdr3_aa: CASSLAGDSHNEQFF

v_call: TRBV7-8
d_call: TRBD1
j_call: TRBJ1-2
clone_size: .
cdr3_nt: TGTGCCAGCAGCTTAGGTTTCCGGGACAGGGGGCGCCGGAACTATGGCTACACCTTC
cdr3_aa: CASSLGFRDRGRRNYGYTF

v_call: TRBV4-3
d_call: .
j_call: TRBJ2-3
clone_size: .
cdr3_nt: TGCGCCAGCAGCCAAGCGCCGGACTCTAACACAGATACGCAGTATTTT
cdr3_aa: CASSQAPDSNTDTQYF

v_call: TRBV5-5
d_call: .
j_call: TRBJ2-3
clone_size: few
cdr3_nt: TGTGCCAGCAGCTTGACTGATCCTAACACAGATACGCAGTATTTT
cdr3_aa: CASSLTDPNTDTQYF

v_call: TRBV5-6
d_call: TRBD1
j_call: TRBJ2-7
clone_size: many
cdr3_nt: TGTGCCAGCAGCCCGGGACAGGGCTTCTACGAGCAGTACTTC
cdr3_aa: CASSPGQGFYEQYF

v_call: TRBV12-3/TRBV12-4
d_call: TRBD1
j_call: TRBJ1-2
clone_size: .
cdr3_nt: TGTGCCAGCACTTTCGCCCGGGACAGGGTATATGGCTACACCTTC
cdr3_aa: CASTFARDRVYGYTF

v_call: TRBV7-2
d_call: .
j_call: TRBJ2-2
clone_size: .
cdr3_nt: TGTGCCAGCAGCCCCGGGGTCCATCGGGAGCTGTTTTTT
cdr3_aa: CASSPGVHRELFF

v_call: TRBV25-1
d_call: .
j_call: TRBJ2-3
clone_size: .
cdr3_nt: TGTGCCAGCAGTCAGGCCGGAAAAGAGACCCAGTATTTT
cdr3_aa: CASSQAGKETQYF

v_call: TRBV4-3
d_call: .
j_call: TRBJ2-3
clone_size: few
cdr3_nt: TGCGCCAGCAGCCAAGGGACCCAATACACAGATACGCAGTATTTT
cdr3_aa: CASSQGTQYTDTQYF

v_call: TRBV20-1
d_call: .
j_call: TRBJ2-3
clone_size: .
cdr3_nt: TGCAGTGCCTCCCGGACAGATACGCAGTATTTT
cdr3_aa: CSASRTDTQYF

v_call: TRBV20-1
d_call: .
j_call: TRBJ2-3
clone_size: .
cdr3_nt: TGCAGTGCTCCGTCCAATACGCAGTATTTT
cdr3_aa: CSAPSNTQYF

v_call: TRBV29-1
d_call: .
j_call: TRBJ1-2
clone_size: once
cdr3_nt: TGCAGCGTTGAGGCCGGGACCCTAGGGCGTTACACCTTC
cdr3_aa: CSVEAGTLGRYTF

v_call: TRBV7-2
d_call: TRBD1
j_call: TRBJ2-3
clone_size: .
cdr3_nt: TGTGCCAGCAGCCTCCGGACAGGGAGAGTCACAGATACGCAGTATTTT
cdr3_aa: CASSLRTGRVTDTQYF